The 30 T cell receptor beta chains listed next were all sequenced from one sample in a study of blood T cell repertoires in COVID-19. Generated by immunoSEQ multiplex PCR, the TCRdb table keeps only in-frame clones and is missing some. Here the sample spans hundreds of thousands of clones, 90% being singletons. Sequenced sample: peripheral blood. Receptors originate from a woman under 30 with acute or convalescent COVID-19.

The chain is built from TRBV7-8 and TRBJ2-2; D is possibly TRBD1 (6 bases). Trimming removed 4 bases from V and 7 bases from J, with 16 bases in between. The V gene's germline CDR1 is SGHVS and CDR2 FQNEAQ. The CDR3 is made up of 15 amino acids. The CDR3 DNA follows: TGTGCCAGCAGCTGGGGTCCCAGGGGCGGCGGGGAGCTGTTTTTT. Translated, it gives CASSWGPRGGGELFF.

For the CDR3, the DNA is TGTGCCAGCAGCAGTGGCCTGCCAGGGATCGGGAATGAAAAACTGTTTTTT. Its translation is CASSSGLPGIGNEKLFF. The chain recombines TRBV5-5 with TRBJ1-4; D possibly corresponds to TRBD1 (5 bases). Germline V gene lookup returns CDR1 SGHKS and CDR2 YYEKEE (reference sequence). The CDR3 contains 17 residues. V lost 4 bases, J lost 5 bases, and 21 bases lay in between.

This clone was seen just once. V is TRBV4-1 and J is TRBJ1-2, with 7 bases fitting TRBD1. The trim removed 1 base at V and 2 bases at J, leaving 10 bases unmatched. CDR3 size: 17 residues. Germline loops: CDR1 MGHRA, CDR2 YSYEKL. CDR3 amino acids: CASSQVGQSIGNYGYTF. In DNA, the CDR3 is TGCGCCAGCAGCCAAGTGGGACAGTCGATAGGAAACTATGGCTACACCTTC.

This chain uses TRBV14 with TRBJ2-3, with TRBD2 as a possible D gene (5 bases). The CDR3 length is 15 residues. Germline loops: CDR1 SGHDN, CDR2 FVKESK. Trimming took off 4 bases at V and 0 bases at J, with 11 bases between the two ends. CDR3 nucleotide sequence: TGTGCCAGCAGCCGGGGAGTCTCCAGCACAGATACGCAGTATTTT. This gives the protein CASSRGVSSTDTQYF.

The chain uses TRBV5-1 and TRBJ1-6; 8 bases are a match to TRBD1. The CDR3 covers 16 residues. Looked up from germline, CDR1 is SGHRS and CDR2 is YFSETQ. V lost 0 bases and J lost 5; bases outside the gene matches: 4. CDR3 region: CASSLEQGEHNSPLHF. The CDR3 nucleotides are TGCGCCAGCAGCTTGGAACAGGGGGAGCATAATTCACCCCTCCACTTT.

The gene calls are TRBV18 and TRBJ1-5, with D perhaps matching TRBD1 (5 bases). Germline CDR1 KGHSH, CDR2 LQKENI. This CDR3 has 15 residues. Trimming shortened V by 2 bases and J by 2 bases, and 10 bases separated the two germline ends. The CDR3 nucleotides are TGTGCCAGCTCACCATCCGGGGGTGGCAATCAGCCCCAGCATTTT. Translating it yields CASSPSGGGNQPQHF.

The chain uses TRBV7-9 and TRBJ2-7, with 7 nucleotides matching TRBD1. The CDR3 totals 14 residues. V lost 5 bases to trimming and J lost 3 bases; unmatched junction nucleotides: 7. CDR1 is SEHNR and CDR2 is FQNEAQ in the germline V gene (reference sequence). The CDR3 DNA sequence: TGTGCCAGCAGCCCAGTAGACAGGGTCTACGAGCAGTACTTC. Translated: CASSPVDRVYEQYF.

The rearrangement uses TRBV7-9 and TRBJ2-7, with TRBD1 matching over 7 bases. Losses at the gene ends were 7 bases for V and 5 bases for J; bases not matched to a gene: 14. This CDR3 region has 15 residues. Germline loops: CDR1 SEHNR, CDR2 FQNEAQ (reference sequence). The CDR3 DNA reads TGTGCCAGCAATTCCCGGGCCCGGGGACAGAACGAGCAGTACTTC. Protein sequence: CASNSRARGQNEQYF.

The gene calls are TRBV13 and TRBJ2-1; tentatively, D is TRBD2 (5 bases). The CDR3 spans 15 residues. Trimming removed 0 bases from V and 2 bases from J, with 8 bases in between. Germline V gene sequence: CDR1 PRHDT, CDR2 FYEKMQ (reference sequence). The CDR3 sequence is CASSLGRRTYNEQFF. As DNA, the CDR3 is TGTGCCAGCAGCTTAGGCAGGAGGACCTACAATGAGCAGTTCTTC.

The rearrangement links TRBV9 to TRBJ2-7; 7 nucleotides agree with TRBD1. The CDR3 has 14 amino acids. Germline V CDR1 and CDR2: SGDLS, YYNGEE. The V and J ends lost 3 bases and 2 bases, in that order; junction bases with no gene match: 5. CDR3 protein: CASSANRGTYEQYF. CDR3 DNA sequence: TGTGCCAGCAGCGCAAACAGGGGAACCTACGAGCAGTACTTC. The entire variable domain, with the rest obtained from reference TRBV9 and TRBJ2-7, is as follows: DSGVTQTPKHLITATGQRVTLRCSPRSGDLSVYWYQQSLDQGLQFLIQYYNGEERAKGNILERFSAQQFPDLHSELNLSSLELGDSALYFCASSANRGTYEQYFGPGTRLTVT.

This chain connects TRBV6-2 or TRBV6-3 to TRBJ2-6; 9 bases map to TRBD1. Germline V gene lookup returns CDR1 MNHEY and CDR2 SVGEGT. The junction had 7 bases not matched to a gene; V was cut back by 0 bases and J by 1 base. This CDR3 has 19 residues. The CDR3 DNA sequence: TGTGCCAGCAGTTACTCGACTCTGGGACAGGGTTCTGGGGCCAACGTCCTGACTTTC. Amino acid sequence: CASSYSTLGQGSGANVLTF.

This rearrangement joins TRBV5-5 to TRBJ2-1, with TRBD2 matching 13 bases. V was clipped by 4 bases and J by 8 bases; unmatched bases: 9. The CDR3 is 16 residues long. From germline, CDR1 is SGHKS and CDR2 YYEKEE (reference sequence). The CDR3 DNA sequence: TGTGCCAGCAGCGGAACCGGGACTAGCGGGGTCCATGAGCAGTTCTTC. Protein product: CASSGTGTSGVHEQFF.

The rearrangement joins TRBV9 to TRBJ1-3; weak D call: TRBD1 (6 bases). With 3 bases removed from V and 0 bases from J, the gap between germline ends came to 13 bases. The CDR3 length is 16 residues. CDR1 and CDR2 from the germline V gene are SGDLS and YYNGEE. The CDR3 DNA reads TGTGCCAGCAGCGGTGGGGGGGCGGCCTCTGGAAACACCATATATTTT. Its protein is CASSGGGAASGNTIYF. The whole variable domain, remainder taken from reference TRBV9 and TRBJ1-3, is DSGVTQTPKHLITATGQRVTLRCSPRSGDLSVYWYQQSLDQGLQFLIQYYNGEERAKGNILERFSAQQFPDLHSELNLSSLELGDSALYFCASSGGGAASGNTIYFGEGSWLTVV.

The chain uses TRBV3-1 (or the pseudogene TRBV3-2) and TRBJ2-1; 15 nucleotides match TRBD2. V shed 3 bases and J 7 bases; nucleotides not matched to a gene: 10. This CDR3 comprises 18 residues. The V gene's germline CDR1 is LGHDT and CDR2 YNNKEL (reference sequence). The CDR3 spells CASSQGRGLAGGRNEQFF. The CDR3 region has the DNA TGTGCCAGCAGCCAGGGACGCGGACTAGCGGGGGGGCGAAATGAGCAGTTCTTC.

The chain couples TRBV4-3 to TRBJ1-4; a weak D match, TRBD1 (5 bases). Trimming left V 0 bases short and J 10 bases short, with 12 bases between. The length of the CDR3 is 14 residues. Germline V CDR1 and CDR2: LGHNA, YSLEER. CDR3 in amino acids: CASSQDRGGGKLFF. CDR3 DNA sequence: TGCGCCAGCAGCCAAGATCGGGGGGGAGGAAAACTGTTTTTT.

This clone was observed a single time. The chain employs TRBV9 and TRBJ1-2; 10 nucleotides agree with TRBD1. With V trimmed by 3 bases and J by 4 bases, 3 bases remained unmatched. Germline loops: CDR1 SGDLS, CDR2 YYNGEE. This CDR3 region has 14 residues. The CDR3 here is CASSATGGSYGYTF. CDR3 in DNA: TGTGCCAGCAGCGCGACAGGGGGCAGCTATGGCTACACCTTC.

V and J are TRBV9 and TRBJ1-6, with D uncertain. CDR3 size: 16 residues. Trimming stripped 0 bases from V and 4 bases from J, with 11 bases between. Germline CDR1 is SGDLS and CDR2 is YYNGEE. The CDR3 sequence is CASSVGEGRYNSPLHF. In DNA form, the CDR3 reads TGTGCCAGCAGCGTAGGGGAGGGCAGATATAATTCACCCCTCCACTTT.

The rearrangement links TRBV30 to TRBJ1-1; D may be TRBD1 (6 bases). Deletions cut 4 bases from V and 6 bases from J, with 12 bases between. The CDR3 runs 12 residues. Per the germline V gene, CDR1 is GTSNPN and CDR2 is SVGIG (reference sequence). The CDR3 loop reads CAWKGGTPEAFF. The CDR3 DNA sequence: TGTGCCTGGAAAGGGGGTACCCCTGAAGCTTTCTTT.

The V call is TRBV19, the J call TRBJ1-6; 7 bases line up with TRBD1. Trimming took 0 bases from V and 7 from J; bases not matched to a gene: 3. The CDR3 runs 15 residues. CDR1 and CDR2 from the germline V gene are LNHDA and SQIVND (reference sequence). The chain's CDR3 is CASSIEDRANSPLHF. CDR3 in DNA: TGTGCCAGTAGTATAGAAGACAGGGCCAATTCACCCCTCCACTTT.

CDR3 in amino acids: CATSGAGTHTGELFF. DNA of the CDR3: TGTGCCACCAGTGGCGCCGGGACTCACACCGGGGAGCTGTTTTTT. The chain recombines TRBV24-1 with TRBJ2-2; maybe TRBD2 (6 bases). CDR1 is KGHDR and CDR2 is SFDVKD in the germline V gene. The CDR3 is 15 residues long. Trimming shortened V by 5 bases and J by 3 bases, and 12 bases separated the two germline ends.

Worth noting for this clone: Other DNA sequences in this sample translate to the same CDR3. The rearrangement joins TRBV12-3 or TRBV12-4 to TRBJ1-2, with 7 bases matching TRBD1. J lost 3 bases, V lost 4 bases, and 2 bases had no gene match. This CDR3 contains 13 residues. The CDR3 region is CASSYRGHYGYTF. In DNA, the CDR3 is TGTGCCAGCAGTTACAGGGGACACTATGGCTACACCTTC.

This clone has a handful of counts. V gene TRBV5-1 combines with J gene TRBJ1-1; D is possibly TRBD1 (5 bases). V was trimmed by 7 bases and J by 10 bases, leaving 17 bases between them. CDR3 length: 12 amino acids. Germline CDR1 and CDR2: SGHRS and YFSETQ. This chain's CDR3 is CASDDSDGRAFF. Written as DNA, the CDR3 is TGCGCCAGCGATGACAGTGACGGCCGAGCTTTCTTT. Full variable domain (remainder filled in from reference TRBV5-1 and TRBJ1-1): KAGVTQTPRYLIKTRGQQVTLSCSPISGHRSVSWYQQTPGQGLQFLFEYFSETQRNKGNFPGRFSGRQFSNSRSEMNVSTLELGDSALYLCASDDSDGRAFFGQGTRLTVV.

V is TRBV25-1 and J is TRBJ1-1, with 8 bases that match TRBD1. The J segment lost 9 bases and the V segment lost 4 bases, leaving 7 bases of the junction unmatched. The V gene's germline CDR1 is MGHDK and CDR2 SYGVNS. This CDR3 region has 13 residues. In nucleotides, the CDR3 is TGTGCCAGCAGTGCCCCCCAGGGGGCTCAAGCTTTCTTT. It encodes CASSAPQGAQAFF. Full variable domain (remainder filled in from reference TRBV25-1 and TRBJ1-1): EADIYQTPRYLVIGTGKKITLECSQTMGHDKMYWYQQDPGMELHLIHYSYGVNSTEKGDLSSESTVSRIRTEHFPLTLESARPSHTSQYLCASSAPQGAQAFFGQGTRLTVV.

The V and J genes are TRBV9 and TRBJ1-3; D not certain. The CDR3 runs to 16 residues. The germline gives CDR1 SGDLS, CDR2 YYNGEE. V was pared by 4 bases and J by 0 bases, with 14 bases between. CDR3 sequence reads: CASSPRRASSGNTIYF. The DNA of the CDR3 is TGTGCCAGCAGCCCGCGGCGGGCCTCCTCTGGAAACACCATATATTTT.

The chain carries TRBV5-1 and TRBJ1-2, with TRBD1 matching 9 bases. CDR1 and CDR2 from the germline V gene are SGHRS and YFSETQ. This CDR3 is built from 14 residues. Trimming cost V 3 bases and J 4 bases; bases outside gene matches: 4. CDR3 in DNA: TGCGCCAGCAGCTCACAGGGGGCAGGCTATGGCTACACCTTC. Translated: CASSSQGAGYGYTF.

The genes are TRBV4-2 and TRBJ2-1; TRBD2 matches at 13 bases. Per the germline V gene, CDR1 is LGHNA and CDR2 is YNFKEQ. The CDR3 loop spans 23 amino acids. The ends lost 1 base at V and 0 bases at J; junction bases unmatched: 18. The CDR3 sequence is CASSQAWFPGTSGAPNSYNEQFF. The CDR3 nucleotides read TGTGCCAGCAGCCAAGCATGGTTTCCCGGGACTAGCGGGGCCCCAAACTCCTACAATGAGCAGTTCTTC.

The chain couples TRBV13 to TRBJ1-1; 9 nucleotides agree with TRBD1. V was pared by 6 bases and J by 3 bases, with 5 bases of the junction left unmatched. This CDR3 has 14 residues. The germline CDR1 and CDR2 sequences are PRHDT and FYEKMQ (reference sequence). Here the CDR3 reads CASRSGTGHTEAFF. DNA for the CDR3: TGTGCCAGCAGATCCGGGACAGGGCACACTGAAGCTTTCTTT.

As DNA, the CDR3 is TGCAGCGTTTGGGGAGACAGGGACACCGGGGAGCTGTTTTTT. Translating it yields CSVWGDRDTGELFF. V gene TRBV29-1 combines with J gene TRBJ2-2; 7 nucleotides agree with TRBD1. The trim removed 5 bases at V and 3 bases at J, leaving 6 bases unmatched. CDR1 is SQVTM, CDR2 ANQGSEA, per germline. The CDR3 length is 14 residues.

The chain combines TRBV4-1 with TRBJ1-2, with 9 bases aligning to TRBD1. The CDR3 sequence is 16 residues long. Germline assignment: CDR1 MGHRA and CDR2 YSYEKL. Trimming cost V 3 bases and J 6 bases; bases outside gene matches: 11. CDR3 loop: CASSHLGRGQGNGYTF. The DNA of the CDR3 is TGCGCCAGCAGCCATCTCGGCCGGGGACAGGGTAATGGCTACACCTTC.

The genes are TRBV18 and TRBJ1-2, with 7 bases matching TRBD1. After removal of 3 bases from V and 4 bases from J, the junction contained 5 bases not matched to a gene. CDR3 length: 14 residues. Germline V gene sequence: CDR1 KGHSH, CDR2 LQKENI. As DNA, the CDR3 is TGTGCCAGCTCACCCCCCGACAGGGCCTATGGCTACACCTTC. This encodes CASSPPDRAYGYTF.